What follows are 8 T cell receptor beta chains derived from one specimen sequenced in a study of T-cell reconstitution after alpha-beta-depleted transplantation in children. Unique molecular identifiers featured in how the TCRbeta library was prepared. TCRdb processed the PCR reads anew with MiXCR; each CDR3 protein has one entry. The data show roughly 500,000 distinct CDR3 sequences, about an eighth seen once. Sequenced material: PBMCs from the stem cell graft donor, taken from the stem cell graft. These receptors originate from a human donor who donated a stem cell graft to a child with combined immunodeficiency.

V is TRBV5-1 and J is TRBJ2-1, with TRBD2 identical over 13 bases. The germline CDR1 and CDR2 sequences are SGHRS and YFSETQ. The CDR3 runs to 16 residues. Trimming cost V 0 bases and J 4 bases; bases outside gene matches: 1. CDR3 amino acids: CASSLVLAGGYNEQFF. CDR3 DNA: TGCGCCAGCAGCTTGGTACTAGCGGGGGGGTACAATGAGCAGTTCTTC.

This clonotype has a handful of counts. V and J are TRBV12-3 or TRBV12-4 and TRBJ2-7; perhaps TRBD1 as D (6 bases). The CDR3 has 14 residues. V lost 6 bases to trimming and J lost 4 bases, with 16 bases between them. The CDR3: CASSPQGTIYEQYF. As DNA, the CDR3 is TGTGCCAGCAGCCCCCAGGGGACCATTTACGAGCAGTACTTC.

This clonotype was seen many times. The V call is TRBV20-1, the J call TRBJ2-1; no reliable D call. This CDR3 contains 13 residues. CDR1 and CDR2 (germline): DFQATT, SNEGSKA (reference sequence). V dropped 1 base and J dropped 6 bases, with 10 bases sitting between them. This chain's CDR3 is CSARVSSFNEQFF. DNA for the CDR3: TGCAGTGCTAGAGTGAGTAGCTTCAATGAGCAGTTCTTC.

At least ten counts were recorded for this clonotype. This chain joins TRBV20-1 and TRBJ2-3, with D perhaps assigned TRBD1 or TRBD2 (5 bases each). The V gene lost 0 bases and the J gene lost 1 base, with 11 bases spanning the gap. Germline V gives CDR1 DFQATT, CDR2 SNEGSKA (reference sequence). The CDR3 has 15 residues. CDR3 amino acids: CSAREWGSGTDTQYF. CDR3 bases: TGCAGTGCTAGAGAATGGGGGTCTGGCACAGATACGCAGTATTTT.

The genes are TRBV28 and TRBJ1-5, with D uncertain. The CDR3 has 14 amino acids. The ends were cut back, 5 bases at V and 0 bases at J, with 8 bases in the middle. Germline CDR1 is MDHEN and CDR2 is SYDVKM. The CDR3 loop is CASSRSGSNQPQHF. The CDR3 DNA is TGTGCCAGCAGTCGCAGTGGTAGCAATCAGCCCCAGCATTTT.

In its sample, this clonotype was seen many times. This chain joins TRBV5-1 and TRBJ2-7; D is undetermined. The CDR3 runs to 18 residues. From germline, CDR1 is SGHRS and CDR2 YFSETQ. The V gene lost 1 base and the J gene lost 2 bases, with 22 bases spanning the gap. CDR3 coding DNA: TGCGCCAGCAGCTTGACGGTAGGGCGTAATGTGGGGACCTACGAGCAGTACTTC. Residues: CASSLTVGRNVGTYEQYF.

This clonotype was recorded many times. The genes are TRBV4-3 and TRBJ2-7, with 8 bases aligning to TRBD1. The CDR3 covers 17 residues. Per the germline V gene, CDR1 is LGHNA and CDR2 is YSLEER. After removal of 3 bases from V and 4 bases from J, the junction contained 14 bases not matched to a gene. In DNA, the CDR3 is TGCGCCAGCAGCCAGTTCTCCGGGACAGGATTTTTGTACGAGCAGTACTTC. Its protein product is CASSQFSGTGFLYEQYF.

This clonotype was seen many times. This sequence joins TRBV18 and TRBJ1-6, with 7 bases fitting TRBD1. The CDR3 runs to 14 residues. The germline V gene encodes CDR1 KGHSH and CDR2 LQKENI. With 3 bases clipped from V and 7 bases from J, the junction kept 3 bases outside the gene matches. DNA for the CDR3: TGTGCCAGCTCACCTGGGACAGAGAATTCACCCCTCCACTTT. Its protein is CASSPGTENSPLHF.